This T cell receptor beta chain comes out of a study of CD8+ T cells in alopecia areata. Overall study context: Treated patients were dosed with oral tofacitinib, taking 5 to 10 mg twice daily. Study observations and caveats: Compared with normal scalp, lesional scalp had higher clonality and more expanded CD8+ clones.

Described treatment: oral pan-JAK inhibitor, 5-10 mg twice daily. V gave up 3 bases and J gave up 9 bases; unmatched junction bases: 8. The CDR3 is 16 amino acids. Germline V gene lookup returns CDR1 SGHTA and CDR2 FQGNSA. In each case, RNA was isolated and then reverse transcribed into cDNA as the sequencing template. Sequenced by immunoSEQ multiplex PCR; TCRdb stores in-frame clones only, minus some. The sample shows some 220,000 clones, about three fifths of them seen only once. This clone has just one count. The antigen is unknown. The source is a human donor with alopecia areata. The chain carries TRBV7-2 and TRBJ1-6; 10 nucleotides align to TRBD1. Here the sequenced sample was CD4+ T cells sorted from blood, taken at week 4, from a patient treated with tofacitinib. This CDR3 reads CASSLATGGSGSPLHF. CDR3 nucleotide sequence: TGTGCCAGCAGCTTGGCGACAGGGGGCTCGGGTTCACCCCTCCACTTT. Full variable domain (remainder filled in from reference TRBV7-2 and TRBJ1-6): GAGVSQSPSNKVTEKGKDVELRCDPISGHTALYWYRQSLGQGLEFLIYFQGNSAPDKSGLPSDRFSAERTGGSVSTLTIQRTQQEDSAVYLCASSLATGGSGSPLHFGNGTRLTVT.